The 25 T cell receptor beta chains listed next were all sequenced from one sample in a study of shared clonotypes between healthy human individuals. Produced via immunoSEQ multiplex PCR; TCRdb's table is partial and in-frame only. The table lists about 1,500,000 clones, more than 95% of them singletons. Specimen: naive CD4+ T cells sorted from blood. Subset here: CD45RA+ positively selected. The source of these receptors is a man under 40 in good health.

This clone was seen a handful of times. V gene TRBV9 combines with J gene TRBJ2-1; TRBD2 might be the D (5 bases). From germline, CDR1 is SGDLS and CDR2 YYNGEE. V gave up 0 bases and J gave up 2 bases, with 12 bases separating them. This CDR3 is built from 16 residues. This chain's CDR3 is CASSVGGPGAYNEQFF. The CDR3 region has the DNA TGTGCCAGCAGCGTAGGAGGGCCAGGAGCCTACAATGAGCAGTTCTTC.

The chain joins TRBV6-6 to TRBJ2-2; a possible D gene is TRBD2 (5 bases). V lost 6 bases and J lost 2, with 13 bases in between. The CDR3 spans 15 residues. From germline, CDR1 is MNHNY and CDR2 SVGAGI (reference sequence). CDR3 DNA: TGTGCCAGCAGAATGACCGGAGGAAACACCGGGGAGCTGTTTTTT. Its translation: CASRMTGGNTGELFF.

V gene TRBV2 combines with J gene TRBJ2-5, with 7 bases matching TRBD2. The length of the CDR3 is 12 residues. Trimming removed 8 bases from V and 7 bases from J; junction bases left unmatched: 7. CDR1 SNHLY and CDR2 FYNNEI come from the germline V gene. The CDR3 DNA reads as TGTGCCAGCCGGGAGGATAAAGTGACCCAGTACTTC. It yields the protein CASREDKVTQYF.

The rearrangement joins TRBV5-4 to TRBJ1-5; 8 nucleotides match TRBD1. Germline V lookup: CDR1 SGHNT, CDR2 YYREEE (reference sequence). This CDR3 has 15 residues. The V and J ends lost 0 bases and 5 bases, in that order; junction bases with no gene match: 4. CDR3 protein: CASSLGTGPDQPQHF. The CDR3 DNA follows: TGTGCCAGCAGCTTGGGGACAGGGCCCGATCAGCCCCAGCATTTT.

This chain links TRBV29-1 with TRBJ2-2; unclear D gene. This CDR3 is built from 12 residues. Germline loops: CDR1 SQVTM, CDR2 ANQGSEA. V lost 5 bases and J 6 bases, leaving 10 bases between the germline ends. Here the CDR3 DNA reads TGCAGCGTTCTGGAAGTGGCCGGGGAGCTGTTTTTT. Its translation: CSVLEVAGELFF.

DNA for the CDR3: TGTGCCAGCTCACCACCAAGGACAGGGGGCGAGCAGTACTTC. Its protein is CASSPPRTGGEQYF. The rearrangement uses TRBV18 and TRBJ2-7, with TRBD1 matching over 10 bases. Germline loops: CDR1 KGHSH, CDR2 LQKENI. The length of the CDR3 is 14 residues. The V gene end was trimmed by 0 bases and the J gene end by 6 bases; junction bases not matched to a gene: 2.

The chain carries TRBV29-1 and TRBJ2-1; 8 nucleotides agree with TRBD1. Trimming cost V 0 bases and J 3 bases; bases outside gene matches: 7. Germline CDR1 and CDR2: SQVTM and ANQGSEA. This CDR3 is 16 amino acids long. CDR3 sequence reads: CSVEDPAGGHYNEQFF. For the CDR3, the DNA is TGCAGCGTTGAAGACCCGGCAGGGGGCCACTACAATGAGCAGTTCTTC.

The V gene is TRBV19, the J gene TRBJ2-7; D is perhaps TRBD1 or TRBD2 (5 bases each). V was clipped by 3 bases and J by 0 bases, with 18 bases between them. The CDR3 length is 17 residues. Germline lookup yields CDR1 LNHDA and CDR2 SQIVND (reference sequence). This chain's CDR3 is CASSIASGPASSYEQYF. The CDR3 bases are TGTGCCAGTAGTATTGCCTCGGGACCTGCTAGCTCCTACGAGCAGTACTTC.

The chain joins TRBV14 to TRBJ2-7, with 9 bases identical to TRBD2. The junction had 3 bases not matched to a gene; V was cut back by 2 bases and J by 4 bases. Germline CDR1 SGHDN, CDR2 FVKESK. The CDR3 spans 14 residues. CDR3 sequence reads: CASSQLAGRYEQYF. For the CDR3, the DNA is TGTGCCAGCAGCCAACTAGCGGGAAGGTACGAGCAGTACTTC. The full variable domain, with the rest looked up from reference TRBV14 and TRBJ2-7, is EAGVTQFPSHSVIEKGQTVTLRCDPISGHDNLYWYRRVMGKEIKFLLHFVKESKQDESGMPNNRFLAERTGGTYSTLKVQPAELEDSGVYFCASSQLAGRYEQYFGPGTRLTVT.

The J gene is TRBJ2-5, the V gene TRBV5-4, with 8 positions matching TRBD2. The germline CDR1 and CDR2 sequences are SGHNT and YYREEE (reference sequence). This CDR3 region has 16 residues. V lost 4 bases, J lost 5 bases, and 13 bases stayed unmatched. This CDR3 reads CASSPGGGAGWETQYF. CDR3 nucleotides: TGTGCCAGCAGCCCCGGGGGGGGCGCGGGGTGGGAGACCCAGTACTTC.

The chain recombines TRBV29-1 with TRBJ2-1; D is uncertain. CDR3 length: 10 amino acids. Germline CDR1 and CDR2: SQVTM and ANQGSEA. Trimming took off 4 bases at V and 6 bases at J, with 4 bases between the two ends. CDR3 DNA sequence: TGCAGCGTTGTTATCAATGAGCAGTTCTTC. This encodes CSVVINEQFF.

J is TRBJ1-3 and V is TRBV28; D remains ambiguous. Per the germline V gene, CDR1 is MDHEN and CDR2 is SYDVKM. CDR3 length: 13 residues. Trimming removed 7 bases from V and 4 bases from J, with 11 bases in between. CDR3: CASNVALGNTIYF. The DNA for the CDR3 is TGTGCCAGCAACGTGGCCCTGGGAAACACCATATATTTT.

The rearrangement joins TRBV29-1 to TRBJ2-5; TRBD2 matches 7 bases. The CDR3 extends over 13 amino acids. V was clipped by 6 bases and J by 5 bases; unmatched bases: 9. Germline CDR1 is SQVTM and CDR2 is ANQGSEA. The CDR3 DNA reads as TGCAGCGTCGGGGGGAGGGCGCGTGAGACCCAGTACTTC. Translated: CSVGGRARETQYF.

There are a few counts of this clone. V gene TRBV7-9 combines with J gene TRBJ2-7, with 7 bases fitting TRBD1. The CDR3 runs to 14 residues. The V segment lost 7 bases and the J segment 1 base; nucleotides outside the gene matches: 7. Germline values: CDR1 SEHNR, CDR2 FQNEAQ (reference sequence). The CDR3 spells CASILTGESYEQYF. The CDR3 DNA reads TGTGCCAGCATCCTCACAGGGGAGTCCTACGAGCAGTACTTC.

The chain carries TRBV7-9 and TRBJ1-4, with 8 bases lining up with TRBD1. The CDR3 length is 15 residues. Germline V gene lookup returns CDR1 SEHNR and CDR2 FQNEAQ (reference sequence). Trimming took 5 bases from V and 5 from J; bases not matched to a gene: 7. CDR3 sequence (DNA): TGTGCCAGCAGCCCCCCGCCAGGGGGCAATGAAAAACTGTTTTTT. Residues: CASSPPPGGNEKLFF.

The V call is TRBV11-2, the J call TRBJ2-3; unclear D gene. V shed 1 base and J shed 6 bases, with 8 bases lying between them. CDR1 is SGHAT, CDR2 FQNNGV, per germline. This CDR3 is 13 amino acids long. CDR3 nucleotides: TGTGCCAGCAGCTTAGTGGCCGCGGATACGCAGTATTTT. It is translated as CASSLVAADTQYF.

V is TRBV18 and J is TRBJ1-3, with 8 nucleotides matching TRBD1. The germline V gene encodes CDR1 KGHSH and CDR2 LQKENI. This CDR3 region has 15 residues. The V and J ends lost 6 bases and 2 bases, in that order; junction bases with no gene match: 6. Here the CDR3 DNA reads TGTGCCAGCTCGGGACAGGCCATTCCTGGAAACACCATATATTTT. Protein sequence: CASSGQAIPGNTIYF.

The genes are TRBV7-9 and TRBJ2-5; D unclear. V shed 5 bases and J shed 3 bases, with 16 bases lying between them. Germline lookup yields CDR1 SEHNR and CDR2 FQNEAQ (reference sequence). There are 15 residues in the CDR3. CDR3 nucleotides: TGTGCCAGCAGCCGACCCCTAGGTCCCAAAGAGACCCAGTACTTC. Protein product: CASSRPLGPKETQYF. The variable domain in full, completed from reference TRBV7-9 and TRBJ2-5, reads DTGVSQNPRHKITKRGQNVTFRCDPISEHNRLYWYRQTLGQGPEFLTYFQNEAQLEKSRLLSDRFSAERPKGSFSTLEIQRTEQGDSAMYLCASSRPLGPKETQYFGPGTRLLVL.

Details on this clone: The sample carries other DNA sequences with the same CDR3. The CDR3 here is CASSLKGNTEAFF. Here the CDR3 DNA reads TGCGCCAGCAGCTTAAAGGGGAACACTGAAGCTTTCTTT. This chain joins TRBV5-1 and TRBJ1-1; D ambiguous. This CDR3 has 13 residues. Between the trimmed V and J ends, which lost 2 bases and 1 base, there was a span of 6 bases. The V gene's germline CDR1 is SGHRS and CDR2 YFSETQ.

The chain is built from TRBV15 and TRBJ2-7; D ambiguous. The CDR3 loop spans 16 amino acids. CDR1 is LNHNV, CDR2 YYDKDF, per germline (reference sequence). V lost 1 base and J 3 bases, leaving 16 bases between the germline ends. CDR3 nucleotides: TGTGCCACCAGCAGAGGCGGTACGGGTCTTGGCTACGAGCAGTACTTC. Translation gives CATSRGGTGLGYEQYF.

The CDR3 coding sequence is TGTGCCAGCACACAGGGGCTGAACACTGAAGCTTTCTTT. It codes for CASTQGLNTEAFF. V gene TRBV9 combines with J gene TRBJ1-1; 7 bases line up with TRBD1. Trimming at V came to 6 bases and at J to 0 bases, leaving 2 bases not matched to a gene. CDR3 length: 13 residues. The V gene's germline CDR1 is SGDLS and CDR2 YYNGEE.

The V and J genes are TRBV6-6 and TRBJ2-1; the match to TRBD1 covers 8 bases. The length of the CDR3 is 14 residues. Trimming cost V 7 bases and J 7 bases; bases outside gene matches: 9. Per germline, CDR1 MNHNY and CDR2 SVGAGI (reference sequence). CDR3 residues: CASKAGQGGNEQFF. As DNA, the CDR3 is TGTGCCAGCAAGGCAGGACAGGGTGGAAATGAGCAGTTCTTC.

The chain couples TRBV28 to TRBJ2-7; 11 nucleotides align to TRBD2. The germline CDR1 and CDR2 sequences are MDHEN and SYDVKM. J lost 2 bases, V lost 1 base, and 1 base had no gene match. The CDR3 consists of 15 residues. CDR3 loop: CASSLSSGRTYEQYF. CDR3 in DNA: TGTGCCAGCAGTTTATCTAGCGGGAGGACCTACGAGCAGTACTTC.

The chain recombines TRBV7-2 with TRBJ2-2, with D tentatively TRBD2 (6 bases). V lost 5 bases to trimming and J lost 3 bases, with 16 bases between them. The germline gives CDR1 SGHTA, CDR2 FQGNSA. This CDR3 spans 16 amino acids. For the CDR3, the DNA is TGTGCCAGCAGCCGCTGGACTAACCTAGACACCGGGGAGCTGTTTTTT. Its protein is CASSRWTNLDTGELFF.

The CDR3 is CASSPSQLQETQYF. CDR3 in DNA: TGTGCCAGCTCACCAAGTCAGTTACAAGAGACCCAGTACTTC. The V and J genes are TRBV18 and TRBJ2-5; D gene ambiguous. Per germline, CDR1 KGHSH and CDR2 LQKENI. Between the trimmed V and J ends, which lost 2 bases and 2 bases, there was a span of 9 bases. The CDR3 has 14 amino acids.